This T cell receptor (beta chain) was captured by sequencing in a study of Ad26.COV2.S vaccination and SARS-CoV-2 variants. Treatment noted: over 15 received Ad26.COV2.S at low or high dose, single or two shots; roughly five received placebo; per-sample allocation not given. Day 63 after the first vaccine or placebo injection was the time point for sampling. The repertoire was sequenced with immunoSEQ multiplex PCR; TCRdb's copy has only in-frame clones and lacks some. The sample lists around 240,000 clones; around 87% were seen once. The source of this sequence is a person between 18 and 59 years old who received the Ad26.COV2.S COVID-19 vaccine or a placebo. The source was peripheral blood, collected in a trial of Ad26.COV2.S vaccine versus placebo.

CDR3 coding DNA: TGTGCCTGGAGTCTACGTCGCGGGGAGGGTGGGGCCCAGTACTTC. Protein: CAWSLRRGEGGAQYF. The chain has TRBV30 and TRBJ2-5; 7 nucleotides line up with TRBD2. CDR1 is GTSNPN and CDR2 is SVGIG in the germline V gene (reference sequence). J lost 9 bases, V lost 2 bases, and 15 bases had no gene match. The CDR3 is 15 amino acids.